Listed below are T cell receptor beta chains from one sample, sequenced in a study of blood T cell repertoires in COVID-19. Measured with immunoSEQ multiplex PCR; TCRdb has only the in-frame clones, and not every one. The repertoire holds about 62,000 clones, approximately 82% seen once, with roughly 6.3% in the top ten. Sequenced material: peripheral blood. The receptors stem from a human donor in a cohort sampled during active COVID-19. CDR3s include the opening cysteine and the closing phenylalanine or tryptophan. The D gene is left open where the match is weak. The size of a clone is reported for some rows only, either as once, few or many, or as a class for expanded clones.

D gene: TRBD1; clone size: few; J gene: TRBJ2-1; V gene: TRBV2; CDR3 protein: CASKKVPGQGYEQFF; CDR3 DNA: TGTGCCAGCAAGAAGGTTCCGGGACAGGGTTACGAGCAGTTCTTC
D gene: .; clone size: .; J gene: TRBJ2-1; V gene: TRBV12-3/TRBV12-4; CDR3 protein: CASSPLNEQFF; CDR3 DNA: TGTGCCAGCAGTCCTCTTAATGAGCAGTTCTTC
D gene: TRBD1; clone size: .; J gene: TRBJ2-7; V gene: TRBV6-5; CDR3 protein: CASSFLDREKQYF; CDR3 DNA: TGTGCCAGCAGTTTCCTCGACAGGGAAAAGCAGTACTTC
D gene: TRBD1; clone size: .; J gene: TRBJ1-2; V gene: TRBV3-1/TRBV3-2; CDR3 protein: CASSQDRVYGYTF; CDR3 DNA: TGTGCCAGCAGCCAGGACAGGGTTTATGGCTACACCTTC
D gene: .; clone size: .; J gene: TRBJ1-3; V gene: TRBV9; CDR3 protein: CASSLRQGSGNTIYF; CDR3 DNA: TGTGCCAGCAGCCTGCGCCAGGGCTCTGGAAACACCATATATTTT
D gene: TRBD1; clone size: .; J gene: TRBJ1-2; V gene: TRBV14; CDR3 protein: CASSQGTGGYGYTF; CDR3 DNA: TGTGCCAGCAGCCAAGGAACAGGGGGCTATGGCTACACCTTC
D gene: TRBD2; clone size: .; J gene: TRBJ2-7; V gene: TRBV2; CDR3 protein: CASSGRAGGSYEQYF; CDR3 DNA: TGTGCCAGCAGTGGTCGTGCGGGAGGGTCCTACGAGCAGTACTTC
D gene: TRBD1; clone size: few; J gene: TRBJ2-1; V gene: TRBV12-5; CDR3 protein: CASGLSPYMGQGHNEQFF; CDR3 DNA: TGTGCTAGTGGTTTGAGCCCTTACATGGGACAGGGCCACAATGAGCAGTTCTTC
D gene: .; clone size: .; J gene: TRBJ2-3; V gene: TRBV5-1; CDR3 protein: CASSLAPGDGTDTQYF; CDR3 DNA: TGCGCCAGCAGCTTGGCCCCCGGGGATGGCACAGATACGCAGTATTTT
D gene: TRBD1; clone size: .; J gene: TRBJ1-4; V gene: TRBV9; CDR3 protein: CASSAQQGADEKLFF; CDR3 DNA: TGTGCCAGCAGCGCTCAACAGGGGGCAGATGAAAAACTGTTTTTT
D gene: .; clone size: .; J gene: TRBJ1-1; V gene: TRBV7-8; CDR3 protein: CASSSRGGSLAFF; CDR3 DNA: TGTGCCAGCAGCTCGAGGGGGGGTTCCTTGGCTTTCTTT
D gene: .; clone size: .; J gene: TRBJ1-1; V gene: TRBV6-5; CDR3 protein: CASSSRGEAFF; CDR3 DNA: TGTGCCAGCAGTTCCAGGGGTGAAGCTTTCTTT
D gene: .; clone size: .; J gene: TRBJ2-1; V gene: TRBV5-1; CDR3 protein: CASSSFYPQGNEQFF; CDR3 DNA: TGCGCCAGCAGCTCTTTCTACCCTCAGGGCAATGAGCAGTTCTTC
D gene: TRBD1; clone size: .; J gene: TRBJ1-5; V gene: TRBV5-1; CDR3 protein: CASSETGENQPQHF; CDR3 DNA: TGCGCCAGCAGCGAGACAGGGGAAAATCAGCCCCAGCATTTT
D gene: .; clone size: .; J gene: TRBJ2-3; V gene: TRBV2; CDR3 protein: CASSEGGGGTDTQYF; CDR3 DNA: TGTGCCAGCAGTGAAGGCGGCGGCGGCACAGATACGCAGTATTTT
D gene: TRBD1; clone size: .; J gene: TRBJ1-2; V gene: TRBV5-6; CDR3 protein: CASSLGDRGTHGYTF; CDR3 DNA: TGTGCCAGCAGCTTGGGGGACAGGGGTACCCATGGCTACACCTTC